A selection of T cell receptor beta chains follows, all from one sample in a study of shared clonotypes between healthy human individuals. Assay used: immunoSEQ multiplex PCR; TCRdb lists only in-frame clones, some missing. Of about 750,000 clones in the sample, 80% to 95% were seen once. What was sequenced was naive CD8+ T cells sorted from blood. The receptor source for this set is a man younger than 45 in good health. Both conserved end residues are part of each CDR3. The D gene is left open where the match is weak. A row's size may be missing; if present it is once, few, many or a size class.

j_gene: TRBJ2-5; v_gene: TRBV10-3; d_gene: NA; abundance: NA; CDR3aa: CAISDGQSQETQYF; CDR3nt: TGTGCCATCAGCGATGGACAGAGCCAAGAGACCCAGTACTTC
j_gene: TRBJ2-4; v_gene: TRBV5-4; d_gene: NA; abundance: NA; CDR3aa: CASSDTGGENIQYF; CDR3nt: TGTGCCAGCAGCGACACAGGGGGGGAAAACATTCAGTACTTC
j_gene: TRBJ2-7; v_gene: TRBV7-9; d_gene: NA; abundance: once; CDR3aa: CASSLDWEDFPSIEQYF; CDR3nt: TGTGCCAGCAGCTTAGATTGGGAGGACTTTCCCTCGATCGAGCAGTACTTC
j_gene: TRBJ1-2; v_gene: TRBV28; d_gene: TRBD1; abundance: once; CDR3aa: CASTPFQTGYGYTF; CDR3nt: TGTGCCAGCACCCCTTTCCAGACAGGGTATGGCTACACCTTC
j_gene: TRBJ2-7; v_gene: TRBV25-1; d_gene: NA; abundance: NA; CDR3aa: CASSGRAGGSEQYF; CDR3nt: TGTGCCAGCAGTGGGAGAGCCGGGGGTAGCGAGCAGTACTTC
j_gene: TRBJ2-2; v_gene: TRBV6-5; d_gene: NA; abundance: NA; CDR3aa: CASSLQQGATGELFF; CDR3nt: TGTGCCAGCAGCCTACAACAGGGAGCCACCGGGGAGCTGTTTTTT
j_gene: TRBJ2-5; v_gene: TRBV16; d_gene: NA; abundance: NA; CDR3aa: CASRPPFEETQYF; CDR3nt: TGTGCCAGCAGACCACCGTTTGAGGAGACCCAGTACTTC
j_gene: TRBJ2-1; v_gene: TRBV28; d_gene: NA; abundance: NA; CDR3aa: CALRDPSSYNEQFF; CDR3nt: TGTGCCCTGAGGGACCCGAGCTCCTACAATGAGCAGTTCTTC
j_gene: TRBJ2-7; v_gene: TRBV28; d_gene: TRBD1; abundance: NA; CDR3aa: CASSSRTGRLFYEQYF; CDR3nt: TGTGCCAGCAGTTCTCGGACAGGAAGATTGTTCTACGAGCAGTACTTC
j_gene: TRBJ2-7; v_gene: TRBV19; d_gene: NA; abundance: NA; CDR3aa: CASSPVTPGSREQYF; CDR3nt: TGTGCCAGTAGCCCGGTAACCCCGGGAAGTCGCGAGCAGTACTTC
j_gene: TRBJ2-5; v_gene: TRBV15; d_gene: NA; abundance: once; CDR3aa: CATSRERTSLGETQYF; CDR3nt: TGTGCCACCAGCAGAGAACGCACAAGCCTTGGGGAGACCCAGTACTTC
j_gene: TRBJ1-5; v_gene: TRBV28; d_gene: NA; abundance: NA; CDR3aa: CASTPAAPGNQPQHF; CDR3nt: TGTGCCAGCACCCCCGCGGCCCCGGGCAATCAGCCCCAGCATTTT
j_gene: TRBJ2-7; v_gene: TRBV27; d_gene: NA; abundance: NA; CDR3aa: CASSPTISYEQYF; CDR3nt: TGTGCCAGCAGCCCTACAATTTCCTACGAGCAGTACTTC
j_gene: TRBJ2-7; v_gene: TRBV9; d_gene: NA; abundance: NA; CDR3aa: CASSVSQGAYEQYF; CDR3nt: TGTGCCAGCAGCGTATCTCAAGGAGCTTACGAGCAGTACTTC
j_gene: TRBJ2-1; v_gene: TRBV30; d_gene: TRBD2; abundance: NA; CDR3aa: CAWSTGTSLGNEQFF; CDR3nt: TGTGCCTGGAGTACCGGGACTAGCTTGGGCAATGAGCAGTTCTTC
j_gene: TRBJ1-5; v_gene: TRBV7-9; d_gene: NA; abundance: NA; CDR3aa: CASSLGGGKDQPQHF; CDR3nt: TGTGCCAGCAGCTTAGGAGGGGGGAAGGATCAGCCCCAGCATTTT
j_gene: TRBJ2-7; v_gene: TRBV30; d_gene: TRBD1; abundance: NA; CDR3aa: CAWSLTGTGQEQYF; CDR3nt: TGTGCCTGGAGTCTGACCGGGACAGGGCAAGAGCAGTACTTC
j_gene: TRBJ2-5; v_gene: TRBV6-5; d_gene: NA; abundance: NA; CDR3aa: CASSYSAPETQYF; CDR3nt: TGTGCCAGCAGTTACAGCGCACCAGAGACCCAGTACTTC
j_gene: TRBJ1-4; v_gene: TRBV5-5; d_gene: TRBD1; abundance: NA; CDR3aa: CASSFFRLDRENEKLFF; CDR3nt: TGTGCCAGCAGCTTCTTTCGTCTAGACAGGGAAAATGAAAAACTGTTTTTT
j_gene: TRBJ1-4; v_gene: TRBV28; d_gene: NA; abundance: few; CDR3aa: CASSPDSYLGKLFF; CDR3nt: TGTGCCAGCAGTCCCGACAGTTACTTGGGGAAACTGTTTTTT
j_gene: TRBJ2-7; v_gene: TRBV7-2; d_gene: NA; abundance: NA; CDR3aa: CASSFPSGNYEQYF; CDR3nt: TGTGCCAGCAGCTTCCCCAGCGGAAACTACGAGCAGTACTTC
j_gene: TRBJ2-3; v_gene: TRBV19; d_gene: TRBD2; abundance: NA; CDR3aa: CASSRARLAPLSTDTQYF; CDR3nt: TGTGCCAGTAGTAGAGCCCGACTAGCGCCATTAAGCACAGATACGCAGTATTTT
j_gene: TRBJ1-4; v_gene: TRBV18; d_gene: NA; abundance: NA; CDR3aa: CASSPTGEGGEKLFF; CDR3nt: TGTGCCAGCTCACCGACGGGGGAAGGAGGTGAAAAACTGTTTTTT
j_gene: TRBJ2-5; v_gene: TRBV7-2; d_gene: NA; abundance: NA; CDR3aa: CASSLIGGPRDTQYF; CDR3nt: TGTGCCAGCAGCTTAATTGGCGGACCAAGAGATACCCAGTACTTC
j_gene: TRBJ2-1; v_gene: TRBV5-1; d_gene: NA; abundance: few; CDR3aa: CASSLDGPASYNEQFF; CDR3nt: TGCGCCAGCAGCTTGGACGGTCCAGCCTCCTACAATGAGCAGTTCTTC
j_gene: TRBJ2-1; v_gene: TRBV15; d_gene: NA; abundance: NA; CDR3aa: CATSRGPKEQFF; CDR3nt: TGTGCCACCAGCAGAGGGCCCAAAGAGCAGTTCTTC
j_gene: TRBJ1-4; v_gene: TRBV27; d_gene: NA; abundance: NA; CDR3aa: CASSLGRFDEKLFF; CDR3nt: TGTGCCAGCAGTTTAGGCCGTTTTGACGAAAAACTGTTTTTT
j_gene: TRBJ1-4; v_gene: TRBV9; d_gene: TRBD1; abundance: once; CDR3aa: CASSAEGQGDEKLFF; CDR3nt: TGTGCCAGCAGCGCCGAAGGACAGGGAGACGAAAAACTGTTTTTT
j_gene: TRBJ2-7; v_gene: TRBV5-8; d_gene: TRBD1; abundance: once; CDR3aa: CASSLGQGAHIFWEQYF; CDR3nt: TGTGCCAGCAGCTTGGGACAGGGGGCGCATATTTTTTGGGAGCAGTACTTC
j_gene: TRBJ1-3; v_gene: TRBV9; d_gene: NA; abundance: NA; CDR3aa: CASSVAAGGARNTIYF; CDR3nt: TGTGCCAGCAGCGTAGCTGCGGGGGGGGCTCGAAACACCATATATTTT
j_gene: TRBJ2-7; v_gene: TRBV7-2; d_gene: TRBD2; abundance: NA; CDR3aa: CASSLVASGSYEQYF; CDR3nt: TGTGCCAGCAGCTTAGTGGCTAGCGGGTCCTACGAGCAGTACTTC
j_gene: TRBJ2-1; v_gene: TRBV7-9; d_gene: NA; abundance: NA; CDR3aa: CASSSLSYNEQFF; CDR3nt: TGTGCCAGCAGCTCCCTCAGTTACAATGAGCAGTTCTTC
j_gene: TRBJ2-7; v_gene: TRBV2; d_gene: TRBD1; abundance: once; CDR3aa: CASTLDGTAYEQYF; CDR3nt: TGTGCCAGCACCTTGGATGGGACAGCCTACGAGCAGTACTTC
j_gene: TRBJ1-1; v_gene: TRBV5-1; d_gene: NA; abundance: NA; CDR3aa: CASSLEFGNLETFF; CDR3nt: TGCGCCAGCAGCTTGGAATTCGGGAATTTGGAAACTTTCTTT
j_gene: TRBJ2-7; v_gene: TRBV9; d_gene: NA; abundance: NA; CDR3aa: CASSEQGSSYEQYF; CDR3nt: TGTGCCAGCAGCGAGCAGGGCTCCTCCTACGAGCAGTACTTC
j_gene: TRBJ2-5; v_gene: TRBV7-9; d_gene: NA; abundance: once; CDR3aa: CASSLGGPQETQYF; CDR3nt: TGTGCCAGCAGCTTAGGCGGGCCCCAAGAGACCCAGTACTTC
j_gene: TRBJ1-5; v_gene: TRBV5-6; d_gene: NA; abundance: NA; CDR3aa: CASSSSFISNQPQHF; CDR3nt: TGTGCCAGCAGCTCGTCCTTTATTAGCAATCAGCCCCAGCATTTT
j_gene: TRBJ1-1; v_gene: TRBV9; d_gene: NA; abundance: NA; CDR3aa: CASREGHQNTEAFF; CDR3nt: TGTGCCAGCAGAGAGGGACATCAGAACACTGAAGCTTTCTTT
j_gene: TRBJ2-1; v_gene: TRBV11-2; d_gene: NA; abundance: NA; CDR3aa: CASKLGGDEQFF; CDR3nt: TGTGCCAGCAAGCTTGGGGGAGATGAGCAGTTCTTC
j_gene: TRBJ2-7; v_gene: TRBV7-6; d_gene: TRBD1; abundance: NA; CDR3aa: CASSPRTGGIYEQYF; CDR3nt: TGTGCCAGCAGCCCGCGGACAGGGGGCATCTACGAGCAGTACTTC